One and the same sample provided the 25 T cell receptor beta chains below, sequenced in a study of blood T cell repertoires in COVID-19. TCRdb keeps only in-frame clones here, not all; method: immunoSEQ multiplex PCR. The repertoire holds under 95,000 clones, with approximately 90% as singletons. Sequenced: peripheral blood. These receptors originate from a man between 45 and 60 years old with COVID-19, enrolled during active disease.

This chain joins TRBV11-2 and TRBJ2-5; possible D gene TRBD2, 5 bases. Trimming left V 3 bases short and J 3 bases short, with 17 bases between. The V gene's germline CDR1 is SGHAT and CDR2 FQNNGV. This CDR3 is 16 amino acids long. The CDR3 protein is CASSLGGLPREETQYF. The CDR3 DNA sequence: TGTGCCAGCAGCTTGGGCGGGCTACCCCGGGAAGAGACCCAGTACTTC.

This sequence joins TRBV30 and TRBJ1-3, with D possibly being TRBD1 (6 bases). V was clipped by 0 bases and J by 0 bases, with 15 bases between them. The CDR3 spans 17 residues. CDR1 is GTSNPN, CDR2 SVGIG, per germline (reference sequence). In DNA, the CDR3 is TGTGCCTGGAGTGTAGGCGGGGGGCCAATCTCTGGAAACACCATATATTTT. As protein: CAWSVGGGPISGNTIYF.

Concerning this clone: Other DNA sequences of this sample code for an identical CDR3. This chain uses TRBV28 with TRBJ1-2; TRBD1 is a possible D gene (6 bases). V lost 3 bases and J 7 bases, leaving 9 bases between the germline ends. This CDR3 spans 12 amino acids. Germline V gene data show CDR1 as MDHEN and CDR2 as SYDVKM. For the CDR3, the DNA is TGTGCCAGCAGTTTGGCAGGGGCTGGCTACACCTTC. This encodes CASSLAGAGYTF.

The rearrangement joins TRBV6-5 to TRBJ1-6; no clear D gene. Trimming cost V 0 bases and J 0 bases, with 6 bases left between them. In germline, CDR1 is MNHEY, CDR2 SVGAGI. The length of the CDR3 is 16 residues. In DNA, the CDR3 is TGTGCCAGCAGTTACTCCGGGAGCTCCTATAATTCACCCCTCCACTTT. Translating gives CASSYSGSSYNSPLHF.

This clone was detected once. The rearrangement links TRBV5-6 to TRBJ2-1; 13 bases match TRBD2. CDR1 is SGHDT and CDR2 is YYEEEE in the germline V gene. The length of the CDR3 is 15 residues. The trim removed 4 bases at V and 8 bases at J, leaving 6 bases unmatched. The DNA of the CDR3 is TGTGCCAGCAGCCCCGGGACTAGCGGGATCGATGAGCAGTTCTTC. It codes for CASSPGTSGIDEQFF. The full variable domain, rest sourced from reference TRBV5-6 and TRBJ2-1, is DAGVTQSPTHLIKTRGQQVTLRCSPKSGHDTVSWYQQALGQGPQFIFQYYEEEERQRGNFPDRFSGHQFPNYSSELNVNALLLGDSALYLCASSPGTSGIDEQFFGPGTRLTVL.

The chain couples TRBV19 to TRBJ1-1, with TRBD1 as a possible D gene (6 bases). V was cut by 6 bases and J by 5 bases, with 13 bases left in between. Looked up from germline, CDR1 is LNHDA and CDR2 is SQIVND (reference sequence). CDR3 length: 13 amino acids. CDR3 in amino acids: CASSINRETEAFF. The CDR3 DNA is TGTGCCAGTAGCATTAACAGGGAAACTGAAGCTTTCTTT.

Written as DNA, the CDR3 is TGCGCCAGCAGCTTGGGTGTAAGCACAGATACGCAGTATTTT. Its translation is CASSLGVSTDTQYF. V and J are TRBV5-1 and TRBJ2-3; no reliable D call. CDR1 is SGHRS and CDR2 is YFSETQ in the germline V gene. The CDR3 covers 14 residues. V gave up 0 bases and J gave up 0 bases, with 5 bases separating them.

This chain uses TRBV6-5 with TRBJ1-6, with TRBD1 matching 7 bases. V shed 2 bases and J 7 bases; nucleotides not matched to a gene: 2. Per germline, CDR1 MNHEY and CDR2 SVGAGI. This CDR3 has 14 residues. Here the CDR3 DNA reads TGTGCCAGCAGTTACAACAGGGGAAATTCACCCCTCCACTTT. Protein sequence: CASSYNRGNSPLHF.

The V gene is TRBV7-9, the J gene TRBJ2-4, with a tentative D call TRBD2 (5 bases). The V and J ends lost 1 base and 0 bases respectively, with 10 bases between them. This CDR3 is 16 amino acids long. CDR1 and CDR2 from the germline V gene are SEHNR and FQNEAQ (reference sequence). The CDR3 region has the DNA TGTGCCAGCAGCTTAGGACGGGGAGTAGCCAAAAACATTCAGTACTTC. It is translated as CASSLGRGVAKNIQYF.

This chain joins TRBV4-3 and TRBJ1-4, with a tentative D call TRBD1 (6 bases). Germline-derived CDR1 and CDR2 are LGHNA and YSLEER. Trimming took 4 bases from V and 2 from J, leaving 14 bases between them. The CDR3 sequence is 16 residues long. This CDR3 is CASSPGRTDTNEKLFF. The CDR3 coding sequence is TGCGCCAGCAGCCCTGGCCGGACAGACACTAATGAAAAACTGTTTTTT.

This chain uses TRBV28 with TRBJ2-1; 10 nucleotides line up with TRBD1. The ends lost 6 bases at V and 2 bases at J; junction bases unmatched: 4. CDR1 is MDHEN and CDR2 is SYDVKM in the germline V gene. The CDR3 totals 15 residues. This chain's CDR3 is CASRLTGGTYNEQFF. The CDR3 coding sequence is TGTGCCAGCAGATTGACAGGGGGCACCTACAATGAGCAGTTCTTC.

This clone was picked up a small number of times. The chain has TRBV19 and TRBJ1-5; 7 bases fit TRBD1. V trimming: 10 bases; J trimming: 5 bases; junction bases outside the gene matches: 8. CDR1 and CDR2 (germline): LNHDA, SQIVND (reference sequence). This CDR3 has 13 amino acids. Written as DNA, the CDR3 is TGTGCCACCCGGGACAGCGTCGATCAGCCCCAGCATTTT. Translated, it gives CATRDSVDQPQHF.

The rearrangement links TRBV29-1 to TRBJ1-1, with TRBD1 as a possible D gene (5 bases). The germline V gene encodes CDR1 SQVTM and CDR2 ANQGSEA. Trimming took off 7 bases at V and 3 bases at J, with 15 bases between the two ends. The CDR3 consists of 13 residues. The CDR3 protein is CSAHNPGDTEAFF. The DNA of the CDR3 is TGCAGCGCCCACAACCCGGGGGACACTGAAGCTTTCTTT.

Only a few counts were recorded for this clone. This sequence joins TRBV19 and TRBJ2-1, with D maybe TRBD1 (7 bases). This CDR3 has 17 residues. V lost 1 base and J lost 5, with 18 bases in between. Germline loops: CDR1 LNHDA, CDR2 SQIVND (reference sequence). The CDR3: CASSIGGGGGFHNEQFF. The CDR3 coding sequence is TGTGCCAGTAGTATAGGAGGTGGAGGGGGCTTTCACAATGAGCAGTTCTTC. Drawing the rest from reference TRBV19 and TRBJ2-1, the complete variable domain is DGGITQSPKYLFRKEGQNVTLSCEQNLNHDAMYWYRQDPGQGLRLIYYSQIVNDFQKGDIAEGYSVSREKKESFPLTVTSAQKNPTAFYLCASSIGGGGGFHNEQFFGPGTRLTVL.

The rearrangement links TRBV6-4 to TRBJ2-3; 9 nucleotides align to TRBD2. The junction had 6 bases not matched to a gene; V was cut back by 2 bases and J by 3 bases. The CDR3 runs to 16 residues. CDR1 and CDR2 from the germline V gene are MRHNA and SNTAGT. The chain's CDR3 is CASSDGAGGATDTQYF. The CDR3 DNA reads TGTGCCAGCAGTGACGGAGCGGGAGGTGCGACAGATACGCAGTATTTT.

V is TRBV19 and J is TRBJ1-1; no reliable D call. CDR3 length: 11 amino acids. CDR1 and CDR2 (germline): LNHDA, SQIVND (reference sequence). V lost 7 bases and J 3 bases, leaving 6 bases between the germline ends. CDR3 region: CASKDYTEAFF. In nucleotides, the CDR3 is TGTGCCAGTAAGGACTACACTGAAGCTTTCTTT.

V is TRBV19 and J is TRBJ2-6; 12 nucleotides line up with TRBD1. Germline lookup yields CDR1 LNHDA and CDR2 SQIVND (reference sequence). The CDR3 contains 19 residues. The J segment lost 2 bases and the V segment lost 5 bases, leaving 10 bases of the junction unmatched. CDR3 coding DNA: TGTGCCAGTAGTGACATAACGGGACAGGGGGCGGCTGGGGCCAACGTCCTGACTTTC. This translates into CASSDITGQGAAGANVLTF.

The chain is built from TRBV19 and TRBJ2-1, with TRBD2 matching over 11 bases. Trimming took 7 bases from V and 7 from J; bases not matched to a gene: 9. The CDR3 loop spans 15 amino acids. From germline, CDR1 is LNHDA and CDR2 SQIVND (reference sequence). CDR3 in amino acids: CASTHTSGSPNEQFF. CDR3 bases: TGTGCCAGTACCCACACTAGCGGGAGCCCGAATGAGCAGTTCTTC.

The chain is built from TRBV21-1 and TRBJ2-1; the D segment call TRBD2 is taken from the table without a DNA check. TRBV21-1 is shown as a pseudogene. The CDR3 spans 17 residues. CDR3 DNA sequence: TGTGCCAGCAGCAATATGACTAGCGGGAGGGGGGGCAATGAGCAGTTCTTC. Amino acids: CASSNMTSGRGGNEQFF.

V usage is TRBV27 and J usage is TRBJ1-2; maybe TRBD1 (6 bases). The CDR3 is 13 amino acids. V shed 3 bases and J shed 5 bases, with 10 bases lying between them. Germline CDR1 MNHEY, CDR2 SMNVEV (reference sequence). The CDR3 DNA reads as TGTGCCAGCAGTTTGAGGGGGGGATATGGCTACACCTTC. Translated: CASSLRGGYGYTF.

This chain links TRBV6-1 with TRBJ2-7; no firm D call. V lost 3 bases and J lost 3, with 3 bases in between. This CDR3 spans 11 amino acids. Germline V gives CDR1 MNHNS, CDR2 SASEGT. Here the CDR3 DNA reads TGTGCCAGCAGTGACATCTACGAGCAGTACTTC. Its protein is CASSDIYEQYF.

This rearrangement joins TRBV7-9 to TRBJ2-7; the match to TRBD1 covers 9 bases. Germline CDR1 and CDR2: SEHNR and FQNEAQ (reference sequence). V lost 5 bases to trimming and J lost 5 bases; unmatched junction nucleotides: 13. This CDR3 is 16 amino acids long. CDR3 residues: CASSHPEGTGRHEQYV. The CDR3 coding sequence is TGTGCCAGCAGCCACCCGGAGGGGACAGGGAGACACGAGCAGTACGTC.

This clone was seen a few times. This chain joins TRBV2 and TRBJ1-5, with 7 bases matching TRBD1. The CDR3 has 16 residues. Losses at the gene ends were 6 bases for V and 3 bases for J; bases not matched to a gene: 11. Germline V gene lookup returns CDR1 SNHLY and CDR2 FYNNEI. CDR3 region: CASRMTGRRANQPQHF. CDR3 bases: TGTGCCAGCAGGATGACAGGGCGGAGGGCCAATCAGCCCCAGCATTTT.

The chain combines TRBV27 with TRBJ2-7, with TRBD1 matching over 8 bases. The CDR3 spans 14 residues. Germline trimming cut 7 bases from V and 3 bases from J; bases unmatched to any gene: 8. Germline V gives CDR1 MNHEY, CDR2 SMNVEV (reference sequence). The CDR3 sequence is CASKMAGGDYEQYV. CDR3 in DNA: TGTGCCAGCAAAATGGCAGGGGGCGACTACGAGCAGTACGTC.

The CDR3 loop is CASVFPPADTQYF. The CDR3 DNA follows: TGTGCCAGTGTCTTTCCCCCGGCAGATACGCAGTATTTT. This chain uses TRBV5-5 with TRBJ2-3; no reliable D call. V shed 8 bases and J shed 4 bases, with 14 bases lying between them. This CDR3 spans 13 amino acids. The germline V gene encodes CDR1 SGHKS and CDR2 YYEKEE (reference sequence).